The T cell receptor beta chain described here comes from a study of T cells in Graves' hyperthyroidism and ophthalmopathy. This clonotype was seen many times. At one end the junction does not follow the germline gene, possibly because of a read error. RNA transcripts yielded amplified TCR beta CDR3 regions. In the first-round RT-PCR of the TCR CDR3, the HTBI primer set was used. In TCRdb, the multiplex PCR reads were re-called with MiXCR into one record per CDR3 protein. Of around 350,000 distinct CDR3 sequences listed, about 12% are singletons. Germline CDR1 SSHAT, CDR2 FNYEAQ (reference sequence). The CDR3 loop spans 15 amino acids.

Sample: blood. The origin of this receptor is a woman in her late teens or twenties with Graves' hyperthyroidism. The chain uses TRBV7-7 and TRBJ2-3; 10 bases agree with TRBD1. The DNA for the CDR3 is TGTGCTAGCAGCCCCGGGACAGGGGCCACAGATACGCAGTATTTT. It translates to CASSPGTGATDTQYF.